This TCR beta chain derives from a study of T cells in Graves' hyperthyroidism and ophthalmopathy. Out of more than 8 ml of fresh peripheral blood came the PBMCs. This clonotype was observed at least ten times. What was amplified from RNA transcripts were TCR beta CDR3 regions. The TCR CDR3 first-round RT-PCR relied on the HTBI primer set. MiXCR, run by TCRdb on the multiplex PCR reads, gives a single entry per CDR3 protein. The sample contains a few hundred thousand distinct CDR3 sequences, about 18% of which appear only once. This TCR was sampled from a middle-aged man with Graves' hyperthyroidism. Sequencing input: blood.

The CDR3 region has the DNA TGTGCCAGCAGTTTTCGCCGGCAGGGTTTTAGAGGCAATCAGCCCCAGCATTTT. Translating it yields CASSFRRQGFRGNQPQHF. The chain combines TRBV28 with TRBJ1-5, with TRBD1 as a possible D gene (5 bases). Per germline, CDR1 MDHEN and CDR2 SYDVKM. The V gene lost 3 bases and the J gene lost 2 bases, with 20 bases spanning the gap. The CDR3 is made up of 18 amino acids. The whole variable domain, filled in from reference TRBV28 and TRBJ1-5, reads DVKVTQSSRYLVKRTGEKVFLECVQDMDHENMFWYRQDPGLGLRLIYFSYDVKMKEKGDIPEGYSVSREKKERFSLILESASTNQTSMYLCASSFRRQGFRGNQPQHFGDGTRLSIL.